This T cell receptor beta chain was observed in a study of blood T cell repertoires in COVID-19. About the study: Samples came from the United States, Italy and Spain, spanning acute and convalescent COVID-19. In each case, the material was cDNA or gDNA derived from T cells, B-cell-depleted T cells, or PBMCs.

The CDR3 totals 13 residues. With 10 bases removed from V and 0 bases from J, the gap between germline ends came to 12 bases. As handled by the study authors: Nucleated cell counts were estimated from reference gene primer amplification. Clones were sequenced by immunoSEQ multiplex PCR, and TCRdb holds only the in-frame ones, with some missing. That table supplies the V and J calls and clone size; D and trimming were determined from the DNA. The repertoire holds around 160,000 clones, around 80% seen once, with 30% to 45% in the top ten. The clonotype was recovered from a human donor in a cohort sampled during active COVID-19. The sample taken for sequencing was peripheral blood. V gene TRBV12-3 or TRBV12-4 combines with J gene TRBJ1-1; D unclear. The CDR3, as DNA: TGTGCCACAAAAGGCAGGATGAACACTGAAGCTTTCTTT. As protein: CATKGRMNTEAFF.